This T cell receptor (beta chain) stems from a study of T cell clusters in autoimmune cytopenias. This clonotype shows up as medium-sized by frequency. Some 39,000 genome equivalents of blood DNA were amplified for TRB. TRB rearrangements were amplified by touch-down multiplex PCR with mixed TRB-A/B primers. TCRdb reprocessed the multiplex PCR reads, keeping one entry per CDR3 protein, no DNA. The sample table sets out about 11,000 distinct CDR3 sequences. Germline values: CDR1 LNHDA, CDR2 SQIVND (reference sequence). The CDR3 contains 15 residues. This sample also belongs to another study, concerning T cell repertoires in aging, cancer and after chemotherapy.

Sequencing input: peripheral blood. The chain links TRBV19 to TRBJ2-1; TCRdb gives TRBD2 as the D gene, but with no DNA this cannot be confirmed. The receptor was isolated from a human donor in good health. CDR3 protein: CASSPPDSSYNEQFF. The complete variable domain, with remaining parts taken from reference TRBV19 and TRBJ2-1, reads DGGITQSPKYLFRKEGQNVTLSCEQNLNHDAMYWYRQDPGQGLRLIYYSQIVNDFQKGDIAEGYSVSREKKESFPLTVTSAQKNPTAFYLCASSPPDSSYNEQFFGPGTRLTVL.